These 5 T cell receptor beta chains were sequenced from one sample in a study of OX40 agonist ivuxolimab in advanced cancers. To prepare the library, the immunoSEQ multiplex PCR assay was applied. Not all clones reach the TCRdb copy of this immuneACCESS table, which keeps in-frame sequences only. Checked studies attribute under half of the gap to unresolved V genes and leave the rest unexplained. The table for this sample lists fewer than 85,000 clones; about four fifths of them were counted only once. The ten largest clones add up to 3.5% to 5% of the sample. Sample: CD4+ or CD8+ T cells sorted from blood, taken in a trial of the OX40 agonist ivuxolimab. These receptors all come from an adult with an advanced solid tumor such as melanoma, head and neck, liver or kidney cancer.

V gene TRBV7-9 combines with J gene TRBJ2-5; possibly TRBD2 for D (5 bases). This CDR3 contains 15 residues. Trimming stripped 1 base from V and 4 bases from J, with 13 bases between. CDR1 SEHNR and CDR2 FQNEAQ come from the germline V gene (reference sequence). The CDR3 DNA sequence: TGTGCCAGCAGCTTAGATAGGGAGTGGGGAGAGACCCAGTACTTC. Amino acid sequence: CASSLDREWGETQYF.

This chain uses TRBV9 with TRBJ2-5; D not certain. The germline V gene has CDR1 SGDLS and CDR2 YYNGEE. Trimming took off 0 bases at V and 2 bases at J, with 8 bases between the two ends. CDR3 size: 14 residues. The CDR3 DNA follows: TGTGCCAGCAGCGTAGACCGGGTACAAGAGACCCAGTACTTC. Its protein product is CASSVDRVQETQYF.

This chain joins TRBV11-2 and TRBJ2-1; the D gene is possibly TRBD2 (6 bases). Per the germline V gene, CDR1 is SGHAT and CDR2 is FQNNGV. V lost 5 bases to trimming and J lost 6 bases, with 17 bases between them. This CDR3 contains 15 residues. CDR3 in amino acids: CASSQFKNGGNEQFF. The CDR3 bases are TGTGCCAGCAGCCAATTTAAGAACGGGGGCAATGAGCAGTTCTTC.

This clone showed up just once. This chain links TRBV9 with TRBJ1-2; D is unresolved. Trimming took 2 bases from V and 2 from J, leaving 10 bases between them. CDR1 is SGDLS, CDR2 YYNGEE, per germline. CDR3 size: 14 residues. As DNA, the CDR3 is TGTGCCAGCAGCGTCGATGGACTGAACTATGGCTACACCTTC. Protein sequence: CASSVDGLNYGYTF.

This chain joins TRBV4-2 and TRBJ2-2; possibly TRBD1 or TRBD2 for D (5 bases each). The germline CDR1 and CDR2 sequences are LGHNA and YNFKEQ. The CDR3 has 15 residues. V lost 2 bases to trimming and J lost 6 bases, with 13 bases between them. The CDR3 spells CASSQSGTAPGELFF. The CDR3 region has the DNA TGTGCCAGCAGCCAATCCGGGACGGCCCCCGGGGAGCTGTTTTTT.